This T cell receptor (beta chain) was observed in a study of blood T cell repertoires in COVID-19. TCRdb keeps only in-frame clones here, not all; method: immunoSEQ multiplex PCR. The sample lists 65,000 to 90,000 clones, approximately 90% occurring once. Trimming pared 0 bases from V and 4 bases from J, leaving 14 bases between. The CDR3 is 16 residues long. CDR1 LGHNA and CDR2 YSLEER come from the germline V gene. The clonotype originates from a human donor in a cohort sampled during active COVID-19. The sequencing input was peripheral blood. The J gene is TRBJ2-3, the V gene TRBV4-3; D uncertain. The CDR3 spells CASSQDSRPAPDTQYF. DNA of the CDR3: TGCGCCAGCAGCCAAGATTCGAGGCCCGCACCAGATACGCAGTATTTT.